The clone carrying this T cell receptor (beta chain) was seen a handful of times. This record belongs to a study of regulatory T cells. Primers: 52 TRBV forward and 13 TRBJ reverse. The assay was immunoSEQ multiplex PCR, and TCRdb's table has in-frame clones only and misses some. Of 10,000 or so clones in the sample, nearly 85% were seen once. The length of the CDR3 is 13 residues. Germline CDR1 is MNHNS and CDR2 is SASEGT. Trimming took 8 bases from V and 5 from J, leaving 16 bases between them. The rearrangement joins TRBV6-1 to TRBJ2-7; the D gene is possibly TRBD2 (6 bases). This receptor was taken from a person aged 18 to 35 with CD3G deficiency. Sample: CD8+ T cells sorted from blood. CDR3 residues: CASSSGGANEQYF. The CDR3 nucleotides are TGTGCCAGCTCCTCAGGCGGGGCCAACGAGCAGTACTTC.